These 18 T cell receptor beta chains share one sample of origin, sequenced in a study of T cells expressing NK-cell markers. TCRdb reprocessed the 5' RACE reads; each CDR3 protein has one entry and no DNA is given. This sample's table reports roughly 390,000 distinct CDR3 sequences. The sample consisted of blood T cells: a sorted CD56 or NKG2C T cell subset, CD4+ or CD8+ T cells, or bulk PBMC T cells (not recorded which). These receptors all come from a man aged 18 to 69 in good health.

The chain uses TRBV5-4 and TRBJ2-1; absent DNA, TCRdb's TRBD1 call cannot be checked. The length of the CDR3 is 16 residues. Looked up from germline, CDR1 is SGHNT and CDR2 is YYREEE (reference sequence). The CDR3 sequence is CASSLGGPMGLDEQFF.

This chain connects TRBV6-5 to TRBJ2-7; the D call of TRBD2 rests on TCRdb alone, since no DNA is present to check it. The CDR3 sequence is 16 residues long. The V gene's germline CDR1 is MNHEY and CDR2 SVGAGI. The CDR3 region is CASSYSIGSGSYEQYF.

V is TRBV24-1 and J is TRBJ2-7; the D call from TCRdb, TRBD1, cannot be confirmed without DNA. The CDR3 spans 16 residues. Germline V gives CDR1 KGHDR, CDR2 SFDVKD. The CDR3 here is CATSDCRASFSYEQYF.

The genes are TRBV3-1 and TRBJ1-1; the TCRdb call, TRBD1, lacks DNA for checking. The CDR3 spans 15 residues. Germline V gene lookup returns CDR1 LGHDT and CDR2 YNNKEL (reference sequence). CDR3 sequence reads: CASSPTGTVPSGAFF. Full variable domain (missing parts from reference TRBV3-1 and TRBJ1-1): DTAVSQTPKYLVTQMGNDKSIKCEQNLGHDTMYWYKQDSKKFLKIMFSYNNKELIINETVPNRFSPKSPDKAHLNLHINSLELGDSAVYFCASSPTGTVPSGAFFGQGTRLTVV.

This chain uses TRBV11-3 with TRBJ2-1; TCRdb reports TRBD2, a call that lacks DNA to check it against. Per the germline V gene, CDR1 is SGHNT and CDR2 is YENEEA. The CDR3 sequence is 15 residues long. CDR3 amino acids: CASSLGLAHYNEQFF. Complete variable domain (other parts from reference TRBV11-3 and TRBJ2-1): EAGVVQSPRYKIIEKKQPVAFWCNPISGHNTLYWYLQNLGQGPELLIRYENEEAVDDSQLPKDRFSAERLKGVDSTLKIQPAELGDSAVYLCASSLGLAHYNEQFFGPGTRLTVL.

This CDR3 is CASSRRGVGGPSYNEQFF. The V gene is TRBV3-1, the J gene TRBJ2-1; TCRdb's D call, TRBD2, is unchecked because there is no DNA. This CDR3 has 18 residues. CDR1 is LGHDT, CDR2 YNNKEL, per germline (reference sequence).

The CDR3 protein is CASIDPLAGSLTDTQYF. The rearrangement links TRBV21-1 to TRBJ2-3; the D call of TRBD2 rests on TCRdb alone, since no DNA is present to check it. TRBV21-1 is termed a pseudogene. This CDR3 is built from 17 residues.

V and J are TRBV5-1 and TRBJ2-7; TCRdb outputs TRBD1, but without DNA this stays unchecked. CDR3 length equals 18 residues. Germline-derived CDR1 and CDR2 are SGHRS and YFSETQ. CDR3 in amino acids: CASSLGSGGDTTSYEQYF.

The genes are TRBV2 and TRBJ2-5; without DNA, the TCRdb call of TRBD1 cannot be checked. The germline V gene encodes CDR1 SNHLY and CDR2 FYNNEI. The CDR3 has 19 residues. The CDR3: CASSELNKGGDLYQETQYF. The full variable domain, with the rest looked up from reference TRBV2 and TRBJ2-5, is EPEVTQTPSHQVTQMGQEVILRCVPISNHLYFYWYRQILGQKVEFLVSFYNNEISEKSEIFDDQFSVERPDGSNFTLKIRSTKLEDSAMYFCASSELNKGGDLYQETQYFGPGTRLLVL.

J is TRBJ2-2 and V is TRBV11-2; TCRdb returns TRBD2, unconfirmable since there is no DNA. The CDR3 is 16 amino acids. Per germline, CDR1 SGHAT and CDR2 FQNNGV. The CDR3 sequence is CASSLVAGTNTGELFF.

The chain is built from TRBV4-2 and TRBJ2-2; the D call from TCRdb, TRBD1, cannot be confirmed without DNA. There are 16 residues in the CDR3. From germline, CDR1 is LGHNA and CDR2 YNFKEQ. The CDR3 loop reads CASSRAAGGNTGELFF.

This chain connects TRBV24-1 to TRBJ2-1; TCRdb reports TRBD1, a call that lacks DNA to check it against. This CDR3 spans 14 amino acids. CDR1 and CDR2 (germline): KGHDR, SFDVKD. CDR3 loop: CATSALTPGDEQFF.

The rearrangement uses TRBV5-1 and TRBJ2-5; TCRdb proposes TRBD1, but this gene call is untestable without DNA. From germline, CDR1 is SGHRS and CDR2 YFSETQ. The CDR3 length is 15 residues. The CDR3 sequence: CASSSQGGRSETQYF.

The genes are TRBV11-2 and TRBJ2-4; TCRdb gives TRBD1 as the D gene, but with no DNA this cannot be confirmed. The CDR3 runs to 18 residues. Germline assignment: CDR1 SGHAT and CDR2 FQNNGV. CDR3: CASSLGDILRLAKNIQYF. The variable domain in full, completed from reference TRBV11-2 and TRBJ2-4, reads EAGVAQSPRYKIIEKRQSVAFWCNPISGHATLYWYQQILGQGPKLLIQFQNNGVVDDSQLPKDRFSAERLKGVDSTLKIQPAKLEDSAVYLCASSLGDILRLAKNIQYFGAGTRLSVL.

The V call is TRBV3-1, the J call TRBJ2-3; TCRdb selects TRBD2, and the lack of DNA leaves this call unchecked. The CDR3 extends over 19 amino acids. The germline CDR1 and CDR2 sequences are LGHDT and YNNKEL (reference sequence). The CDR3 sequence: CASSQGTVGGASSTDTQYF.

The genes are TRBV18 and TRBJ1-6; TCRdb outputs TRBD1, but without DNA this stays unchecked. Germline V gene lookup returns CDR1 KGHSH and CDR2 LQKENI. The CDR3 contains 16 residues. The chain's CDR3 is CASSRQAREFNSPLHF.

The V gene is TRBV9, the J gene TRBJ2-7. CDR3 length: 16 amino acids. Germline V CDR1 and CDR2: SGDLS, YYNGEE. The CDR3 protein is CASSALHVSQVIEQYF.

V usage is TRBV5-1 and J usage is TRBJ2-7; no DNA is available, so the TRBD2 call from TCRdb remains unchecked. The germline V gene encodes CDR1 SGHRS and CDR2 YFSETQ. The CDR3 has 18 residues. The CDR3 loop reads CASSLKLASGGKTYEQYF.